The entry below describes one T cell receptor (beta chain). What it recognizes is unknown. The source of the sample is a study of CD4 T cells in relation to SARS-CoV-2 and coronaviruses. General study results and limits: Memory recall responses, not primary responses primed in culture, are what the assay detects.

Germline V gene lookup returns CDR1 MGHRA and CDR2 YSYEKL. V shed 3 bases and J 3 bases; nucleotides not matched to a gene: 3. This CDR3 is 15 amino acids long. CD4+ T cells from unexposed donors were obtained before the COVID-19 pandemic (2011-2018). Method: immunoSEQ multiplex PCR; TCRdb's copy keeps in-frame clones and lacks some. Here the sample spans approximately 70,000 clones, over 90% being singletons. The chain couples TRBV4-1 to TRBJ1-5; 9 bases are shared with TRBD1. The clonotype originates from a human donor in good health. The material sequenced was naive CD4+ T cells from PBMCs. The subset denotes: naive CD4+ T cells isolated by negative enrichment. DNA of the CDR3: TGCGCCAGCAGCCAGAGGACAGGGGTCAATCAGCCCCAGCATTTT. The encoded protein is CASSQRTGVNQPQHF.